The 18 T cell receptor beta chains listed next were all sequenced from one sample in a study of control samples from healthy donors and cancer patients. The protocol was immunoSEQ multiplex PCR, while the TCRdb copy is restricted to in-frame clones and leaves out a portion. The sample contains roughly 130,000 clones, 90% of which appear only once. The source material was blood. The source of these receptors is a man aged 18 to 35 in good health.

V gene TRBV15 combines with J gene TRBJ2-3; possible D gene TRBD2, 6 bases. The V end was cut by 1 base, the J end by 0 bases, with 11 bases between. Germline values: CDR1 LNHNV, CDR2 YYDKDF (reference sequence). The CDR3 spans 16 residues. The CDR3 spells CATSRAPGTSTDTQYF. Here the CDR3 DNA reads TGTGCCACCAGCAGAGCCCCCGGGACTAGCACAGATACGCAGTATTTT. The full variable domain, with the rest looked up from reference TRBV15 and TRBJ2-3, is DAMVIQNPRYQVTQFGKPVTLSCSQTLNHNVMYWYQQKSSQAPKLLFHYYDKDFNNEADTPDNFQSRRPNTSFCFLDIRSPGLGDTAMYLCATSRAPGTSTDTQYFGPGTRLTVL.

This clone was observed once. J is TRBJ1-5 and V is TRBV5-1; TRBD1 might be the D (5 bases). CDR1 is SGHRS and CDR2 is YFSETQ in the germline V gene. V was cut by 0 bases and J by 0 bases, with 7 bases left in between. This CDR3 comprises 15 residues. CDR3 sequence reads: CASSLAGGSNQPQHF. Here the CDR3 DNA reads TGCGCCAGCAGCTTGGCCGGGGGTAGCAATCAGCCCCAGCATTTT.

This clone showed up just once. This chain connects TRBV19 to TRBJ2-1, with no clear D. Germline CDR1 and CDR2: LNHDA and SQIVND (reference sequence). The V end was cut by 1 base, the J end by 10 bases, with 8 bases between. The CDR3 extends over 12 amino acids. The CDR3 loop reads CASSIGRKEQFF. In nucleotides, the CDR3 is TGTGCCAGTAGTATAGGGCGCAAAGAGCAGTTCTTC.

The J gene is TRBJ1-2, the V gene TRBV3-1 (or the pseudogene TRBV3-2), with D possibly being TRBD1 (6 bases). Trimming took off 3 bases at V and 7 bases at J, with 15 bases between the two ends. The CDR3 runs 14 residues. Germline V gene data show CDR1 as LGHDT and CDR2 as YNNKEL (reference sequence). Written as DNA, the CDR3 is TGTGCCAGCAGCCACTCCGGGGGGCAGAGTGGCTACACCTTC. Amino acid sequence: CASSHSGGQSGYTF.

The genes are TRBV28 and TRBJ2-7, with D perhaps TRBD1 (5 bases). V was trimmed by 4 bases and J by 2 bases, leaving 15 bases between them. The CDR3 contains 15 residues. CDR1 and CDR2 from the germline V gene are MDHEN and SYDVKM. CDR3 bases: TGTGCCAGCAGTTCAACAGGTATACACCCCTACGAGCAGTACTTC. It codes for CASSSTGIHPYEQYF.

J is TRBJ1-1 and V is TRBV29-1, with 7 bases matching TRBD1. The CDR3 spans 11 residues. CDR1 is SQVTM, CDR2 ANQGSEA, per germline. V was clipped by 3 bases and J by 5 bases; unmatched bases: 0. The CDR3, as DNA: TGCAGCGTTGACAGGGGGACTGAAGCTTTCTTT. Amino acids: CSVDRGTEAFF.

V is TRBV2 and J is TRBJ2-1, with a tentative D call TRBD1 (6 bases). The CDR3 is 13 residues long. With 5 bases removed from V and 15 bases from J, the gap between germline ends came to 20 bases. Germline values: CDR1 SNHLY, CDR2 FYNNEI. CDR3 nucleotide sequence: TGTGCCAGCAGTCCAGGACTCTACAGGGATACGTTCTTC. This codes for CASSPGLYRDTFF.

This clone was detected once. The chain couples TRBV2 to TRBJ2-5, with 10 positions matching TRBD2. Germline CDR1 and CDR2: SNHLY and FYNNEI. This CDR3 contains 16 residues. With V trimmed by 4 bases and J by 5 bases, 10 bases remained unmatched. The CDR3 region is CASSVEREGHFETQYF. CDR3 DNA: TGTGCCAGCAGTGTTGAGCGGGAGGGCCACTTTGAGACCCAGTACTTC. The whole variable domain, filled in from reference TRBV2 and TRBJ2-5, reads EPEVTQTPSHQVTQMGQEVILRCVPISNHLYFYWYRQILGQKVEFLVSFYNNEISEKSEIFDDQFSVERPDGSNFTLKIRSTKLEDSAMYFCASSVEREGHFETQYFGPGTRLLVL.

This chain joins TRBV6-5 and TRBJ2-1; TRBD1 matches 8 bases. The V and J ends lost 6 bases and 9 bases, in that order; junction bases with no gene match: 7. Germline values: CDR1 MNHEY, CDR2 SVGAGI. The length of the CDR3 is 13 residues. The CDR3 protein is CASRSRGLTEQFF. The CDR3 region has the DNA TGTGCCAGCAGGAGCAGGGGGCTTACTGAGCAGTTCTTC.

V gene TRBV10-1 combines with J gene TRBJ2-2; D remains ambiguous. V gave up 8 bases and J gave up 4 bases, with 11 bases separating them. The CDR3 length is 13 residues. Germline assignment: CDR1 WNHNN and CDR2 SYGVQD (reference sequence). Here the CDR3 DNA reads TGCGCCAGCGCGTCGGGTGGCACCGGGGAGCTGTTTTTT. It translates to CASASGGTGELFF.

The J gene is TRBJ1-2, the V gene TRBV12-3 or TRBV12-4; D might be TRBD1 (5 bases). Trimming cost V 7 bases and J 12 bases, with 18 bases left between them. The CDR3 covers 12 residues. The CDR3 bases are TGTGCCAGCAAGGCCCCTGTAGGGGCCCACACCTTC. It is translated as CASKAPVGAHTF.

This chain joins TRBV5-1 and TRBJ2-1; 8 bases map to TRBD1. Germline assignment: CDR1 SGHRS and CDR2 YFSETQ. V shed 0 bases, J shed 1 base, and the junction held 0 bases outside the gene matches. The CDR3 consists of 15 residues. CDR3 amino acids: CASSLGTGSYNEQFF. The CDR3 DNA reads TGCGCCAGCAGCTTGGGGACAGGGTCCTACAATGAGCAGTTCTTC.

The CDR3, as DNA: TGTGCCAGTAGTCTCCGGATCAAAACTCACAGGGATAATCAGCCCCAGCATTTT. It codes for CASSLRIKTHRDNQPQHF. V usage is TRBV19 and J usage is TRBJ1-5, with a possible D match to TRBD1 (6 bases). The length of the CDR3 is 18 residues. Germline values: CDR1 LNHDA, CDR2 SQIVND (reference sequence). The V and J ends lost 5 bases and 4 bases respectively, with 24 bases between them.

The V and J genes are TRBV11-2 and TRBJ1-4; a weak D match, TRBD1 (6 bases). Per germline, CDR1 SGHAT and CDR2 FQNNGV. Trimming stripped 2 bases from V and 2 bases from J, with 9 bases between. This CDR3 spans 15 amino acids. The chain's CDR3 is CASSLQGFTNEKLFF. The CDR3 DNA reads TGTGCCAGCAGCTTACAGGGGTTCACTAATGAAAAACTGTTTTTT.

The chain has TRBV11-2 and TRBJ2-3, with 7 bases that match TRBD2. The CDR3 has 17 amino acids. V lost 0 bases to trimming and J lost 0 bases; unmatched junction nucleotides: 6. CDR1 and CDR2 from the germline V gene are SGHAT and FQNNGV. This chain's CDR3 is CASSLDVLAASTDTQYF. The CDR3 nucleotides are TGTGCCAGCAGCTTAGATGTGCTAGCGGCTAGCACAGATACGCAGTATTTT.

J is TRBJ1-1 and V is TRBV5-1, with D perhaps TRBD1 (5 bases). V was clipped by 4 bases and J by 1 base, with 8 bases between them. In germline, CDR1 is SGHRS, CDR2 YFSETQ. The CDR3 has 13 amino acids. The CDR3 protein is CASSGGTNTEAFF. The DNA of the CDR3 is TGCGCCAGCAGCGGCGGGACGAACACTGAAGCTTTCTTT.

The chain is built from TRBV7-8 and TRBJ1-3; D not certain. This CDR3 is built from 12 residues. V was trimmed by 7 bases and J by 3 bases, leaving 7 bases between them. Germline values: CDR1 SGHVS, CDR2 FQNEAQ. In DNA, the CDR3 is TGTGCCAGCAAAGAAGTTGGAAACACCATATATTTT. Its protein product is CASKEVGNTIYF.

In this sample, this clone turned up once. V gene TRBV4-1 combines with J gene TRBJ1-5; tentatively, D is TRBD1 (5 bases). Deletions cut 1 base from V and 7 bases from J, with 5 bases between. The CDR3 spans 12 residues. Germline V CDR1 and CDR2: MGHRA, YSYEKL. The CDR3 here is CASSQGGQPQHF. The CDR3 coding sequence is TGCGCCAGCAGCCAAGGGGGCCAGCCCCAGCATTTT.